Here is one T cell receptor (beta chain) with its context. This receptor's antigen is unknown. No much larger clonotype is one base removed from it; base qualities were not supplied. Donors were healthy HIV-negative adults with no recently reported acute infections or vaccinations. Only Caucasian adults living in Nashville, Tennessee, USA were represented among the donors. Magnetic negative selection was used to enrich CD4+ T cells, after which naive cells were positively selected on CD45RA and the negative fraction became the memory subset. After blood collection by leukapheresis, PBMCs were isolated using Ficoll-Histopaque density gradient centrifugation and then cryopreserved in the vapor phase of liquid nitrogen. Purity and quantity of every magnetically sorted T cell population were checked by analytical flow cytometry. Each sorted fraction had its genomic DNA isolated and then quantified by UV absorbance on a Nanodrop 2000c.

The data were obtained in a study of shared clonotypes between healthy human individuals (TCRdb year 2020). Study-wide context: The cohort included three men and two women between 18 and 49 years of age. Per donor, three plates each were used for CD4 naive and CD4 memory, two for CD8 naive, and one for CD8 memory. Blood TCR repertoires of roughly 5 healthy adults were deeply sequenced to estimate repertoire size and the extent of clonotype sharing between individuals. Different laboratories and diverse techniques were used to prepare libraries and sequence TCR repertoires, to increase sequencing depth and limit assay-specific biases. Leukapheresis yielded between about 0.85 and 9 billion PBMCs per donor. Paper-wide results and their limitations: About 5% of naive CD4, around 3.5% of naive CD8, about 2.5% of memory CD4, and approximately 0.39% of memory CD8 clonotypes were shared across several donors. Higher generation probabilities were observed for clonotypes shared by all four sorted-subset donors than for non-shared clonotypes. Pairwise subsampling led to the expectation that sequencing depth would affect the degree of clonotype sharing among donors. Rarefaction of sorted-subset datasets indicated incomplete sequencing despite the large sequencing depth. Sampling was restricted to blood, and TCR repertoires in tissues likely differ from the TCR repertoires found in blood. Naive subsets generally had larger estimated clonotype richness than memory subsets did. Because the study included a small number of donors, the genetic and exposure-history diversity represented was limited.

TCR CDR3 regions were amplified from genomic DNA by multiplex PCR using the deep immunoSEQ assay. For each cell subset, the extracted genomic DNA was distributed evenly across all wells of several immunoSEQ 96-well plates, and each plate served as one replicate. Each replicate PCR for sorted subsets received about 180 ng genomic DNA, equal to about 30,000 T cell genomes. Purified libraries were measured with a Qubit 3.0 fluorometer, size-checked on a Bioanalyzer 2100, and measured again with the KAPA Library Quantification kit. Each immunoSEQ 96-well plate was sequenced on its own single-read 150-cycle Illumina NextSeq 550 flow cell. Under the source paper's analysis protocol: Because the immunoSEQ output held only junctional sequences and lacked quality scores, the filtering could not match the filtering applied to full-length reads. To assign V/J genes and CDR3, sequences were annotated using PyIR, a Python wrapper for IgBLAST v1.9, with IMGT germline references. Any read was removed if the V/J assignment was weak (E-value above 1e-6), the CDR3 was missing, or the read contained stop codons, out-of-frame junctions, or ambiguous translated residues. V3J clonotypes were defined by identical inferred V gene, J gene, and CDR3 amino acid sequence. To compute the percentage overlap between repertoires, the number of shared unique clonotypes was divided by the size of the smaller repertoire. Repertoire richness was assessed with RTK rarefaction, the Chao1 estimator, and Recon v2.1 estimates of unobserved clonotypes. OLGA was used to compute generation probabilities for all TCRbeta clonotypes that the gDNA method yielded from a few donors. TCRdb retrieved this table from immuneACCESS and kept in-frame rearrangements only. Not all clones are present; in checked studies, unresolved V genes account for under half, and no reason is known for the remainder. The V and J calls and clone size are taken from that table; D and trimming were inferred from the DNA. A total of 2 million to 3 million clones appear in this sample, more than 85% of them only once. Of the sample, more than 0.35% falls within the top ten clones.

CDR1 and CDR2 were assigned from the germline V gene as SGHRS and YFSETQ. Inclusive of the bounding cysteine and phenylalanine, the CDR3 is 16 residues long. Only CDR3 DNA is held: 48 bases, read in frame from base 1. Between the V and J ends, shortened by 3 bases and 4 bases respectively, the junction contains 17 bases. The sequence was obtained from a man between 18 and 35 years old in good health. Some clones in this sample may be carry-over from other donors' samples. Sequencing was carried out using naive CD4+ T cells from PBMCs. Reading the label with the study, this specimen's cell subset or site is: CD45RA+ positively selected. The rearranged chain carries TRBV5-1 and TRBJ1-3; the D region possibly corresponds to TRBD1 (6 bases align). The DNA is TGCGCCAGCAGCTCCTACCCCGGGACAATGGGAAACACCATATATTTT. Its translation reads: CASSSYPGTMGNTIYF.